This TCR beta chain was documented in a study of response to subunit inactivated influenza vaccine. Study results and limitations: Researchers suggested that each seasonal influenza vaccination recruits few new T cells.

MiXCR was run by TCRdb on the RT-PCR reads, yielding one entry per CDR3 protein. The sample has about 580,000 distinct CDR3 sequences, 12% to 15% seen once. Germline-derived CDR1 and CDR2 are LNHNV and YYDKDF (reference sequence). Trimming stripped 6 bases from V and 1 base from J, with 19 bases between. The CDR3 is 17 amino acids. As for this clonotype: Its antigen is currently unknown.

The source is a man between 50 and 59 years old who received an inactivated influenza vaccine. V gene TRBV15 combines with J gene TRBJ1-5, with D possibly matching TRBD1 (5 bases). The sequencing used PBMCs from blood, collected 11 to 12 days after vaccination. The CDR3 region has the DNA TGTGCCACCAGACCTGGTACCCCGTCAGGGAGCAATCAGCCCCAGCATTTT. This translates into CATRPGTPSGSNQPQHF. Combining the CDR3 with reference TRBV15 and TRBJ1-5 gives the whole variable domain DAMVIQNPRYQVTQFGKPVTLSCSQTLNHNVMYWYQQKSSQAPKLLFHYYDKDFNNEADTPDNFQSRRPNTSFCFLDIRSPGLGDTAMYLCATRPGTPSGSNQPQHFGDGTRLSIL.